This T cell receptor (beta chain) is drawn from a study of breast tumors, draining lymph nodes, adjacent tissues. MiXCR, run by TCRdb on the multiplex PCR reads, gives a single entry per CDR3 protein. The repertoire includes under 250,000 distinct CDR3 sequences, around 32% of them detected once, and about 1.4% sits in the top ten. Losses at the gene ends were 8 bases for V and 8 bases for J; bases not matched to a gene: 13. This CDR3 contains 14 residues. Germline V gene data show CDR1 as MNHNY and CDR2 as SVGAGI (reference sequence). This clonotype has a count of ten or more. Breast cancer patients provided tissue from their axillary draining lymph nodes.

This chain links TRBV6-6 with TRBJ1-2; 8 bases line up with TRBD1. The clonotype comes from a female donor with breast cancer. Some clones in this sample may be carry-over from other donors' samples. Specimen: axillary lymph node tissue. The CDR3 bases are TGTGCCAGCCTCCATGGACAGGGAGGGGAAGGCTACACCTTC. This gives the protein CASLHGQGGEGYTF.